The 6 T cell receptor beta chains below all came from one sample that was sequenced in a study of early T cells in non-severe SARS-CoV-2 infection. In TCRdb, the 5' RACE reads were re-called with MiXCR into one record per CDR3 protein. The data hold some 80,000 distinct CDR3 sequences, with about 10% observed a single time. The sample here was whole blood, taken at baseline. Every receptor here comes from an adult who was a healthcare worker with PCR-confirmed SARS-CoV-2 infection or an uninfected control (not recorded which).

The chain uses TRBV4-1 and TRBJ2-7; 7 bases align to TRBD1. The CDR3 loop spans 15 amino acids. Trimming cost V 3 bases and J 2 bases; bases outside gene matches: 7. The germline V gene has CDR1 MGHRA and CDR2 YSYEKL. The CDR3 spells CASSHKTGNAYEQYF. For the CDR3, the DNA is TGCGCCAGCAGCCATAAGACAGGGAACGCCTACGAGCAGTACTTC.

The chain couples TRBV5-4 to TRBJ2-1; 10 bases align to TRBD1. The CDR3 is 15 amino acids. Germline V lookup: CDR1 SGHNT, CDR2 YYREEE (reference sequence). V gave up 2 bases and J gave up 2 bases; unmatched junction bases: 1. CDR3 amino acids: CASSLDRGPYNEQFF. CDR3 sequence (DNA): TGTGCCAGCAGCTTAGACAGGGGGCCCTACAATGAGCAGTTCTTC.

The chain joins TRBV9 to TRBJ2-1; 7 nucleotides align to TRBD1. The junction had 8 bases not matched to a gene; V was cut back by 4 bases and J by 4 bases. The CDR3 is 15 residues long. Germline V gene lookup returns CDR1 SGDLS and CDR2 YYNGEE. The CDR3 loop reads CASSLKTGLYNEQFF. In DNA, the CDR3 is TGTGCCAGCAGCTTAAAGACAGGGCTATACAATGAGCAGTTCTTC.

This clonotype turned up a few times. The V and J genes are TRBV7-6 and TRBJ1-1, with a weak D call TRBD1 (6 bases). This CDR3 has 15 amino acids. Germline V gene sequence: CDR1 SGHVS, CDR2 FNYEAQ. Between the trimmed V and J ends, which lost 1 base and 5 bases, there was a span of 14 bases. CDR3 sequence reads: CASSLGGGAYTEAFF. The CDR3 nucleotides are TGTGCCAGCAGCTTAGGCGGGGGGGCTTATACTGAAGCTTTCTTT. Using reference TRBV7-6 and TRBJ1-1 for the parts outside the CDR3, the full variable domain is GAGVSQSPRYKVTKRGQDVALRCDPISGHVSLYWYRQALGQGPEFLTYFNYEAQQDKSGLPNDRFSAERPEGSISTLTIQRTEQRDSAMYRCASSLGGGAYTEAFFGQGTRLTVV.

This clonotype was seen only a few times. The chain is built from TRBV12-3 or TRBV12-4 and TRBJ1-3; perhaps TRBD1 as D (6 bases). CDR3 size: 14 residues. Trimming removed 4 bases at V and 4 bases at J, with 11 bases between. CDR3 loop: CASSSRGLGNTIYF. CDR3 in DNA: TGTGCCAGCAGTTCGCGGGGGCTAGGAAACACCATATATTTT.

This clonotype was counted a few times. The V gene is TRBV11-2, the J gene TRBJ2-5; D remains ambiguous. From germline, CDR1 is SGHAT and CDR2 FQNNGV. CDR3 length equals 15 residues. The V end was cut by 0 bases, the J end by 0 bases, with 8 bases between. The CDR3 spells CASSLDRGDQETQYF. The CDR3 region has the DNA TGTGCCAGCAGCTTAGATCGCGGCGACCAAGAGACCCAGTACTTC.